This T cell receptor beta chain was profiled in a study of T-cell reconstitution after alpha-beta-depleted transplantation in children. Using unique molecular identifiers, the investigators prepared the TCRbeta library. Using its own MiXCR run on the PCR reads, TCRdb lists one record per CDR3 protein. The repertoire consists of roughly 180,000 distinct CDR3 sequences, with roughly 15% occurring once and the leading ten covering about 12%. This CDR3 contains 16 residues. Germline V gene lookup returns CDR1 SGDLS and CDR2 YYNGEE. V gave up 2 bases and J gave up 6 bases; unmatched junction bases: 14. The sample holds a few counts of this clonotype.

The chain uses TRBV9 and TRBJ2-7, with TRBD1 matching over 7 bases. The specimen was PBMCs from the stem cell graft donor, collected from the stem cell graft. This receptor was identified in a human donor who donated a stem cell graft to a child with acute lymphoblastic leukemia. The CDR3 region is CASSVLTGEKEGEQYF. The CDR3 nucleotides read TGTGCCAGCAGCGTCCTAACAGGGGAAAAGGAAGGCGAGCAGTACTTC.